The rows below give T cell receptor beta chains drawn from one sample of a study of T cells expressing NK-cell markers. TCRdb reprocessed the 5' RACE reads and keeps a single row for each CDR3 protein, giving no DNA. Its table records roughly 110,000 distinct CDR3 sequences. The specimen sequenced was blood T cells: a sorted CD56 or NKG2C T cell subset, CD4+ or CD8+ T cells, or bulk PBMC T cells (not recorded which). These receptor sequences come from a woman aged 18 to 69 in good health. Each CDR3 is given with its conserved first and last residue.

TRBJ2-5 | TRBV7-2 | CASSLGWGQETQYF
TRBJ2-1 | TRBV20-1 | CSARGLEDNEQFF
TRBJ2-3 | TRBV12-3/TRBV12-4 | CPSTAFTGQSTDTQYF
TRBJ2-3 | TRBV10-1 | CASSADWSSTDTQYF
TRBJ2-2 | TRBV10-1 | CATGRAEYTGELFF
TRBJ2-7 | TRBV7-9 | CASSGSVDYEQYF
TRBJ1-3 | TRBV6-5 | CASSYDSSGNTIYF
TRBJ2-5 | TRBV6-5 | CASSYRVQVAETQYF
TRBJ2-1 | TRBV5-5 | CASSLFDRVDNEQFF
TRBJ2-1 | TRBV7-9 | CASSLAGLAGPNEQFF
TRBJ2-1 | TRBV12-3/TRBV12-4 | CASSPGTGYNEQFF
TRBJ2-2 | TRBV12-3/TRBV12-4 | CASSLSSAGELFF
TRBJ2-3 | TRBV3-1 | CASSLDASRSDTQYF
TRBJ1-1 | TRBV7-9 | CASTQLADTEAFF
TRBJ2-1 | TRBV6-4 | CASSDGGGYNEQFF
TRBJ2-5 | TRBV4-3 | CASSQGPGGQENTQYF
TRBJ2-1 | TRBV12-3/TRBV12-4 | CASTAGQEQFF
TRBJ2-3 | TRBV19 | CASSPGLATSTDTQYF
TRBJ2-2 | TRBV4-1 | CASRYGANTGELFF
TRBJ2-1 | TRBV4-3 | CASSQDPLGPGNDQFF
TRBJ1-1 | TRBV9 | CASTQGTNTEAFF
TRBJ2-1 | TRBV19 | CASSIGTTDGNEQFF
TRBJ2-1 | TRBV13 | CASSSSGRELYNEQFF
TRBJ2-3 | TRBV20-1 | CSASPTTPRDTQYF
TRBJ2-1 | TRBV4-3 | CASSQASGNEQFF
TRBJ1-4 | TRBV15 | CATSREQLSNEKLFF